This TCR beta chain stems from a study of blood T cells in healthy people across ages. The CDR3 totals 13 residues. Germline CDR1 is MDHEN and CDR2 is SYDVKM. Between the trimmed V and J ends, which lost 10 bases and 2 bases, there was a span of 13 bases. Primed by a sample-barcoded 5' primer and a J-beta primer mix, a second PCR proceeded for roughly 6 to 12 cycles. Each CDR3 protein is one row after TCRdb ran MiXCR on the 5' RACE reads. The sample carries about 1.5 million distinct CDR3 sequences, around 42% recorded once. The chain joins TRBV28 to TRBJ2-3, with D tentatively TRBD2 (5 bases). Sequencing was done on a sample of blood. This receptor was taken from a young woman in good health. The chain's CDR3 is CATMGDLTDTQYF. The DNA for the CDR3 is TGTGCCACCATGGGAGACCTCACAGATACGCAGTATTTT.